What follows are 30 T cell receptor beta chains derived from one specimen sequenced in a study of early T cells in non-severe SARS-CoV-2 infection. TCRdb processed the 5' RACE reads anew with MiXCR; each CDR3 protein has one entry. The data show some 57,000 distinct CDR3 sequences, with about 10% seen just once and about 1.5% held by the top ten. The specimen was whole blood. Source of these receptors: an adult who was a healthcare worker with PCR-confirmed SARS-CoV-2 infection or an uninfected control (not recorded which).

This clonotype was recorded many times. J is TRBJ2-7 and V is TRBV29-1; D is perhaps TRBD1 or TRBD2 (6 bases each). This CDR3 has 12 amino acids. Trimming cost V 5 bases and J 4 bases, with 12 bases left between them. CDR1 is SQVTM and CDR2 is ANQGSEA in the germline V gene. The CDR3 reads CSVQRGGYEQYF. The CDR3 nucleotides are TGCAGCGTTCAAAGAGGGGGGTACGAGCAGTACTTC.

This clonotype was counted many times. V and J are TRBV7-6 and TRBJ1-6; a possible D gene is TRBD1 (6 bases). This CDR3 spans 14 amino acids. Trimming stripped 8 bases from V and 6 bases from J, with 14 bases between. Germline CDR1 is SGHVS and CDR2 is FNYEAQ. CDR3 protein: CASRLGQSNSPLHF. CDR3 nucleotide sequence: TGTGCCAGCCGATTAGGACAGTCTAATTCACCCCTCCACTTT.

This clonotype has a count of ten or more. The chain combines TRBV5-6 with TRBJ2-5; 7 bases match TRBD1. The trim removed 6 bases at V and 3 bases at J, leaving 11 bases unmatched. Germline V gene data show CDR1 as SGHDT and CDR2 as YYEEEE. The CDR3 has 15 residues. As DNA, the CDR3 is TGTGCCAGCAACAACAGGGGCGTCGTAGAAGAGACCCAGTACTTC. As protein: CASNNRGVVEETQYF.

This clonotype came up many times. The rearrangement joins TRBV12-3 or TRBV12-4 to TRBJ1-5; D is unclear. There are 11 residues in the CDR3. Between the trimmed V and J ends, which lost 3 bases and 9 bases, there was a span of 6 bases. CDR3 loop: CASSFGRPQHF. The CDR3 DNA reads TGTGCCAGCAGTTTTGGCCGGCCCCAGCATTTT.

This clonotype was recorded many times. V gene TRBV6-6 combines with J gene TRBJ2-2; 8 nucleotides align to TRBD1. Trimming at V came to 4 bases and at J to 3 bases, leaving 7 bases not matched to a gene. Looked up from germline, CDR1 is MNHNY and CDR2 is SVGAGI (reference sequence). This CDR3 region has 16 residues. CDR3 coding DNA: TGTGCCAGCAGTTCCCAGACAGGGGAGCACACCGGGGAGCTGTTTTTT. Its translation is CASSSQTGEHTGELFF.

In this sample, this clonotype turned up many times. This chain links TRBV10-3 with TRBJ2-7; D remains unclear. The V and J ends lost 0 bases and 7 bases respectively, with 4 bases between them. The germline V gene has CDR1 ENHRY and CDR2 SYGVKD. The CDR3 spans 11 residues. The CDR3 DNA follows: TGTGCCATCAGTGAGTCGGCAGAGCAGTACTTC. This sequence encodes CAISESAEQYF.

This clonotype occurred a few times. The chain joins TRBV12-3 or TRBV12-4 to TRBJ2-5, with 15 bases aligning to TRBD2. Losses at the gene ends were 7 bases for V and 0 bases for J; bases not matched to a gene: 9. The CDR3 length is 18 residues. CDR3 sequence reads: CASIPGTSGGPYQETQYF. CDR3 sequence (DNA): TGTGCCAGCATTCCCGGGACTAGCGGGGGGCCGTACCAAGAGACCCAGTACTTC.

The V call is TRBV18, the J call TRBJ2-3, with D possibly TRBD2 on 5 matching bases. CDR3 size: 14 residues. Germline V gene lookup returns CDR1 KGHSH and CDR2 LQKENI. V gave up 3 bases and J gave up 2 bases, with 9 bases separating them. In DNA form, the CDR3 reads TGTGCCAGCTCACCTGACGGGAACACAGATACGCAGTATTTT. This sequence encodes CASSPDGNTDTQYF.

This clonotype was observed a few times. The chain uses TRBV5-5 and TRBJ1-3; D is ambiguous. The V end was cut by 1 base, the J end by 1 base, with 0 bases between. There are 12 residues in the CDR3. The germline CDR1 and CDR2 sequences are SGHKS and YYEKEE (reference sequence). The CDR3 region has the DNA TGTGCCAGCAGCTTGTCTGGAAACACCATATATTTT. Its translation is CASSLSGNTIYF.

This clonotype came up many times. The V call is TRBV14, the J call TRBJ1-3; 12 nucleotides match TRBD1. V shed 1 base, J shed 4 bases, and the junction held 8 bases outside the gene matches. The germline gives CDR1 SGHDN, CDR2 FVKESK. The length of the CDR3 is 18 residues. The CDR3 region has the DNA TGTGCCAGCAGCCAAGCCTGGGGACAGGGGGCATTCGGAAACACCATATATTTT. This translates into CASSQAWGQGAFGNTIYF.

This clonotype was found a few times. CDR3 amino acids: CASSSGTVYEQYF. DNA for the CDR3: TGTGCCAGCAGTTCTGGGACAGTCTACGAGCAGTACTTC. The J gene is TRBJ2-7, the V gene TRBV6-5, with TRBD1 matching 7 bases. The CDR3 has 13 residues. V gave up 4 bases and J gave up 3 bases; unmatched junction bases: 3. Germline lookup yields CDR1 MNHEY and CDR2 SVGAGI.

This clonotype appeared a few times. This CDR3 reads CASESFRTGKYEQYF. The CDR3 region has the DNA TGTGCCAGCGAGAGCTTCCGGACAGGAAAGTACGAGCAGTACTTC. The chain couples TRBV11-2 to TRBJ2-7; the match to TRBD1 covers 7 bases. Losses at the gene ends were 8 bases for V and 4 bases for J; bases not matched to a gene: 14. From germline, CDR1 is SGHAT and CDR2 FQNNGV. CDR3 length: 15 residues.

Many counts were recorded for this clonotype. The genes are TRBV15 and TRBJ2-5; the match to TRBD2 covers 9 bases. In germline, CDR1 is LNHNV, CDR2 YYDKDF (reference sequence). There are 15 residues in the CDR3. V lost 4 bases to trimming and J lost 3 bases; unmatched junction nucleotides: 6. DNA of the CDR3: TGTGCCACCAGCACGATCATAGCGGGGGAAGAGACCCAGTACTTC. Amino acids: CATSTIIAGEETQYF.

The V call is TRBV25-1, the J call TRBJ1-2; D is unclear. From germline, CDR1 is MGHDK and CDR2 SYGVNS. This CDR3 has 13 residues. Trimming removed 3 bases from V and 4 bases from J, with 9 bases in between. For the CDR3, the DNA is TGTGCCAGCAGTGACGATGGAATCTATGGCTACACCTTC. It is translated as CASSDDGIYGYTF.

The sample holds many counts of this clonotype. This chain joins TRBV29-1 and TRBJ2-5; D possibly corresponds to TRBD2 (6 bases). The germline gives CDR1 SQVTM, CDR2 ANQGSEA. Trimming removed 6 bases from V and 5 bases from J, with 10 bases in between. The length of the CDR3 is 11 residues. CDR3: CSVGLLETQYF. The CDR3 coding sequence is TGCAGCGTGGGACTTCTGGAGACCCAGTACTTC.

This clonotype was seen repeatedly, ten times or more. V and J are TRBV30 and TRBJ1-5; TRBD1 aligns across 9 bases. Germline V gives CDR1 GTSNPN, CDR2 SVGIG (reference sequence). Unmatched junction bases numbered 8, after V lost 7 bases and J lost 7 bases. The CDR3 has 13 residues. CDR3 region: CASQTGGDQPQHF. In nucleotides, the CDR3 is TGTGCCTCCCAGACAGGGGGGGACCAGCCCCAGCATTTT.

With respect to this clonotype: The junction departs from the called germline gene at one end, perhaps through a read error. V usage is TRBV2 and J usage is TRBJ1-1, with D hard to call. Germline V gives CDR1 SNHLY, CDR2 FYNNEI. The CDR3 loop spans 16 amino acids. The CDR3 coding sequence is TGTGCCAGCAGTGAAGCCAGTGGCAGACTGAACACTGGAGCTTTCTTT. Amino acid sequence: CASSEASGRLNTGAFF.

This clonotype was seen ten or more times. This sequence joins TRBV5-6 and TRBJ2-3; D unclear. Trimming pared 4 bases from V and 8 bases from J, leaving 8 bases between. Germline lookup yields CDR1 SGHDT and CDR2 YYEEEE. The CDR3 runs 11 residues. CDR3 bases: TGTGCCAGCAGCCTCGCGAGTACGCAGTATTTT. This gives the protein CASSLASTQYF.

This rearrangement joins TRBV6-2 or TRBV6-3 to TRBJ2-7; possible D gene TRBD2, 6 bases. Germline CDR1 reads MNHEY; CDR2 reads SVGEGT. V was cut by 7 bases and J by 2 bases, with 15 bases left in between. CDR3 length equals 14 residues. The CDR3 DNA reads as TGTGCCAGCAACCTCGGGAGTGGACCCTACGAGCAGTACTTC. Translation gives CASNLGSGPYEQYF.

This clonotype was detected ten times or more. The V gene is TRBV4-3, the J gene TRBJ1-1; D gene ambiguous. The CDR3 sequence is 14 residues long. Germline-derived CDR1 and CDR2 are LGHNA and YSLEER. Trimming stripped 1 base from V and 3 bases from J, with 9 bases between. CDR3: CASSQGVRHTEAFF. CDR3 nucleotide sequence: TGCGCCAGCAGCCAAGGGGTAAGGCACACTGAAGCTTTCTTT.

Many counts were recorded for this clonotype. The chain carries TRBV4-1 and TRBJ2-3; TRBD2 agrees at 8 bases. The trim removed 0 bases at V and 3 bases at J, leaving 5 bases unmatched. The germline gives CDR1 MGHRA, CDR2 YSYEKL. The CDR3 runs to 16 residues. CDR3 sequence (DNA): TGCGCCAGCAGCCAAGAGGCGGGGGGAGGAACAGATACGCAGTATTTT. It is translated as CASSQEAGGGTDTQYF.

This clonotype is a singleton in its sample. V usage is TRBV12-3 or TRBV12-4 and J usage is TRBJ2-3, with TRBD1 identical over 10 bases. With 4 bases clipped from V and 4 bases from J, the junction kept 5 bases outside the gene matches. CDR3 length: 15 amino acids. DNA for the CDR3: TGTGCCAGCAGTTGGGGGGACAGGGGTGCAGATACGCAGTATTTT. It codes for CASSWGDRGADTQYF.

The CDR3 loop reads CASSLGAKEKLFF. CDR3 nucleotide sequence: TGCGCCAGCAGCCTGGGGGCAAAGGAAAAACTGTTTTTT. This chain connects TRBV5-1 to TRBJ1-4; possibly TRBD1 for D (6 bases). This CDR3 has 13 amino acids. Trimming took off 4 bases at V and 8 bases at J, with 12 bases between the two ends. Germline CDR1 reads SGHRS; CDR2 reads YFSETQ.

V gene TRBV27 combines with J gene TRBJ2-5; D tentatively reads TRBD1 or TRBD2 (5 bases each). Looked up from germline, CDR1 is MNHEY and CDR2 is SMNVEV (reference sequence). Trimming left V 3 bases short and J 4 bases short, with 12 bases between. The CDR3 spans 14 residues. CDR3 DNA sequence: TGTGCCAGCAGTTTTACGGGGCTAGGAGAGACCCAGTACTTC. Encoded protein: CASSFTGLGETQYF.

This clonotype was detected ten times or more. The V and J genes are TRBV5-5 and TRBJ2-5; D is ambiguous. The V end lost 0 bases, the J end lost 2 bases, and 11 bases lay between the germline ends. CDR1 and CDR2 (germline): SGHKS, YYEKEE (reference sequence). This CDR3 contains 15 residues. The CDR3 sequence is CASSLEERPQETQYF. The CDR3 coding sequence is TGTGCCAGCAGCTTGGAGGAGCGCCCACAAGAGACCCAGTACTTC.

Points on this clonotype: Being one base from a much bigger clone, this may be a read error. V usage is TRBV12-3 or TRBV12-4 and J usage is TRBJ1-2; possible D gene TRBD1, 6 bases. The CDR3 length is 16 residues. V was trimmed by 5 bases and J by 0 bases, leaving 16 bases between them. The chain's CDR3 is CASSQPNRVPNYGYTF. The CDR3 DNA is TGTGCCAGCAGTCAACCCAACAGGGTCCCTAACTATGGCTACACCTTC.

This clonotype was seen at least ten times. The chain combines TRBV11-2 with TRBJ2-5; TRBD2 matches at 9 bases. The CDR3 consists of 17 residues. V gave up 1 base and J gave up 3 bases; unmatched junction bases: 9. Germline CDR1 and CDR2: SGHAT and FQNNGV. The CDR3 is CASSLALLAGPEETQYF. CDR3 bases: TGTGCCAGCAGCTTAGCCCTACTAGCGGGCCCCGAAGAGACCCAGTACTTC.

This clonotype was recorded at least ten times. The V and J genes are TRBV7-9 and TRBJ1-2, with D maybe TRBD1 (5 bases). The germline V gene encodes CDR1 SEHNR and CDR2 FQNEAQ (reference sequence). The length of the CDR3 is 13 residues. Trimming took 2 bases from V and 2 from J, leaving 6 bases between them. The CDR3 coding sequence is TGTGCCAGCAGCTTAAAGGGGAACTATGGCTACACCTTC. It encodes CASSLKGNYGYTF.

The table lists this clonotype with many counts. The chain uses TRBV6-4 and TRBJ2-2; D remains ambiguous. The CDR3 runs 13 residues. V dropped 3 bases and J dropped 5 bases, with 7 bases sitting between them. Per germline, CDR1 MRHNA and CDR2 SNTAGT. CDR3 residues: CASSEVPTGELFF. CDR3 bases: TGTGCCAGCAGTGAGGTCCCGACCGGGGAGCTGTTTTTT.

This clonotype occurred many times. V is TRBV7-6 and J is TRBJ1-1; D possibly corresponds to TRBD1 (5 bases). V shed 1 base and J shed 4 bases, with 7 bases lying between them. Germline CDR1 is SGHVS and CDR2 is FNYEAQ. This CDR3 region has 13 residues. The CDR3 is CASSLGGTTEAFF. The CDR3 bases are TGTGCCAGCAGCTTAGGTGGGACCACTGAAGCTTTCTTT.